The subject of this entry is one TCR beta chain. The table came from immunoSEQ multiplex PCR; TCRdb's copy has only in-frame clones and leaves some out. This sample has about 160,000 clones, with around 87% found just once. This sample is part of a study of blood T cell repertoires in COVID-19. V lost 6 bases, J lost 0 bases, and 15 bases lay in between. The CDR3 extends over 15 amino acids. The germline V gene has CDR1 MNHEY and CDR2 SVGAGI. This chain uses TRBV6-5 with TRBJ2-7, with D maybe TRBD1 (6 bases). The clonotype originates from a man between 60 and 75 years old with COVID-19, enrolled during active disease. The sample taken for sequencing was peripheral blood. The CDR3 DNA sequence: TGTGCCAGCAGCCGACGGACAGACCTCTCCTACGAGCAGTACTTC. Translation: CASSRRTDLSYEQYF.